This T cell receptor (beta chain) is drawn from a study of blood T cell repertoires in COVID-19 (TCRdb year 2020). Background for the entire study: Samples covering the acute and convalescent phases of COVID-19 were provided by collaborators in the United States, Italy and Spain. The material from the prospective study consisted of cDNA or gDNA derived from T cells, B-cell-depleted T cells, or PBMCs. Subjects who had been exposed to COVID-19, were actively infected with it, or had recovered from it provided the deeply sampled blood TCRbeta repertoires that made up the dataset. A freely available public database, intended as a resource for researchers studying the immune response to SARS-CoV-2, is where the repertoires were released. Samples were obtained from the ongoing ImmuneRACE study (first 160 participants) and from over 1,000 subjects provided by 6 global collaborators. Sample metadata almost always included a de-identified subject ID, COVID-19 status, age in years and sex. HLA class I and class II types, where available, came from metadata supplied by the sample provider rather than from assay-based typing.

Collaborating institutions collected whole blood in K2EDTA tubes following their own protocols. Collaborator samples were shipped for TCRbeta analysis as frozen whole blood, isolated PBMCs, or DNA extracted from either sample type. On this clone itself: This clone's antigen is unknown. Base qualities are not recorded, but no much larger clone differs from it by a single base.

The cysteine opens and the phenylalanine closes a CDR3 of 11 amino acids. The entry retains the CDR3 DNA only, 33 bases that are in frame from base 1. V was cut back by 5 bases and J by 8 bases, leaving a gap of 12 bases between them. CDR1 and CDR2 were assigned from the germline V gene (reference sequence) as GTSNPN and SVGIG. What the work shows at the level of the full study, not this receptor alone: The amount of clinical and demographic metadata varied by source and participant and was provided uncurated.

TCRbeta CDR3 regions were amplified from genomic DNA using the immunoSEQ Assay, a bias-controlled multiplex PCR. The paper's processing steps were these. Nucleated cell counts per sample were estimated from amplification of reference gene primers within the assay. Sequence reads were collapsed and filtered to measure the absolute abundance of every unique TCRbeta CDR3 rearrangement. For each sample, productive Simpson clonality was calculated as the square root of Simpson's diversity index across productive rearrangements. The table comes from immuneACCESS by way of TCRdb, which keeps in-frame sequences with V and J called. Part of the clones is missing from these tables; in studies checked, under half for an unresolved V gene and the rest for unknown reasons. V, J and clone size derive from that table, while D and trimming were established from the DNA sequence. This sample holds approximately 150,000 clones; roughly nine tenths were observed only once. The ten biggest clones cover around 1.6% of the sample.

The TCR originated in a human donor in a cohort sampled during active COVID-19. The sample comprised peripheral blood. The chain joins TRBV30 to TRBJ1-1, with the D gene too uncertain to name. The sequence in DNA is TGTGCCTGGGCCAGCCGGGAAGAAGCTTTCTTT. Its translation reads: CAWASREEAFF. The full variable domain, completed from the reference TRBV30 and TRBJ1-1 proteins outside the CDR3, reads SQTIHQWPATLVQPVGSPLSLECTVEGTSNPNLYWYRQAAGRGLQLLFYSVGIGQISSEVPQNLSASRPQDRQFILSSKKLLLSDSGFYLCAWASREEAFFGQGTRLTVV.